This TCR beta chain was sequenced during a study of human T cells and chemical hapten exposure. In its sample, this clonotype was seen a few times. Antigen unknown. V dropped 5 bases and J dropped 6 bases, with 8 bases sitting between them. This CDR3 region has 11 residues. CDR1 is SGHAT, CDR2 FQNNGV, per germline. Study outcomes and limitations: Versus controls, significantly more large CDR3 similarity clusters arose from expanded TCRs.

Time point of the sample: pre-sensitization, week 0. Treatment meaning: therapeutic diphenylcyclopropenone sensitization with weekly scalp DPC. Donors were 18 to 70-year-old alopecia patients suitable for DPC. Individual cDNA molecules (in the library) carried attached unique molecular identifiers. Per the original methods: The median was about 96,000 TCRs per sample, ranging 23,224 to 690,600. TCRdb called the RACE reads again in MiXCR, with one record for every CDR3 protein. The V and J calls shown here were made by TCRdb, not taken from the authors' results. The table lists some 250,000 distinct CDR3 sequences, approximately 7.5% of them singletons, with around 1.2% in the top ten.

The sequences come from whole blood, collected in connection with sensitization to the hapten diphenylcyclopropenone (DPC). The J gene is TRBJ2-7, the V gene TRBV11-2, with unresolved D. The source is a man younger than 35 with alopecia areata. Some clones in this sample may be carry-over from other donors' samples. Here the CDR3 reads CASSLYGEQYF. The CDR3 nucleotides are TGTGCCAGCAGCCTATACGGCGAGCAGTACTTC.